This TCR beta chain was captured by sequencing in a study of metastatic and nonmetastatic thyroid tumors. Study information: The authors compared repertoires across blood and tumor or nodule tissue from malignant and benign thyroid patients.

Study results and caveats: In blood and tumor, TCR beta diversity was reportedly significantly higher in malignant thyroid tumors than in benign nodules.

Germline trimming cut 0 bases from V and 1 base from J; bases unmatched to any gene: 4. The CDR3 loop spans 16 amino acids. The V gene's germline CDR1 is SGDLS and CDR2 YYNGEE. Authors' methods: In papillary thyroid cancer, a distant-metastasis classifier was built using CDR3 differences across clinicopathological groups. TCRdb re-called the PCR reads with MiXCR. None of the V and J calls come from the authors' own analysis; TCRdb made them. The repertoire holds 30,000 to 45,000 clones, with around 33% as singletons. All patients reached thyroid surgery having received no treatment beforehand. About this clone itself: Antigen specificity is unknown.

The sequence was obtained from a female donor with papillary thyroid cancer or a benign thyroid nodule (not recorded which). Some clones in this sample may be carry-over from other donors' samples. This chain joins TRBV9 and TRBJ2-5; 9 positions agree with TRBD1. Sequencing input: tumor tissue. The CDR3 loop reads CASSVEDRGSQETQYF. The CDR3 region has the DNA TGTGCCAGCAGCGTAGAAGACAGGGGGAGCCAAGAGACCCAGTACTTC.